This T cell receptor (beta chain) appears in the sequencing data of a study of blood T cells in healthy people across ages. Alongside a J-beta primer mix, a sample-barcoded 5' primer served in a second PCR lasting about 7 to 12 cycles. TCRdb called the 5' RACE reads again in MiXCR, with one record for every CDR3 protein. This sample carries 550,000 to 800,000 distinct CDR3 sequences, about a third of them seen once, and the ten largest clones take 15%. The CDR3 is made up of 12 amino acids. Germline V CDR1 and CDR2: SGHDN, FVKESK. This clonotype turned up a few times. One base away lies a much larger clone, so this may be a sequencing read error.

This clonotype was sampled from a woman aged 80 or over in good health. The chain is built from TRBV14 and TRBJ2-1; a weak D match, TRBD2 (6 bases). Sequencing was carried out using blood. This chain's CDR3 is CARSPAGYEQFF. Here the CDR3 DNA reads TGTGCCCGCAGCCCAGCGGGTTATGAGCAGTTCTTC.